This entry is about one TCR beta chain. What it binds is not known. These data are taken from a study of T cell responses to AZD1222 COVID-19 vaccine. The wider study: Some second doses came at about 4 weeks and others at about 12 weeks; these were pooled.

Study-wide findings and caveats: Just five or six AZD1222 recipients were seropositive at baseline.

Using immunoSEQ multiplex PCR, the repertoire was profiled, and TCRdb retains in-frame clones only, with some absent. The table includes roughly 97,000 clones, around 89% detected once. The length of the CDR3 is 15 residues. V was cut by 8 bases and J by 5 bases, with 16 bases left in between. Per germline, CDR1 MDHEN and CDR2 SYDVKM. This TCR was recovered from an adult in good health. The rearrangement links TRBV28 to TRBJ1-6, with D maybe TRBD1 (5 bases). The specimen was peripheral blood, collected on day 0 of AZD1222 vaccination. The CDR3 sequence: CASGAGTLNNSPLHF. The DNA for the CDR3 is TGTGCCAGCGGCGCCGGGACTCTAAATAATTCACCCCTCCACTTT. The full variable domain, its missing parts supplied by reference TRBV28 and TRBJ1-6, is DVKVTQSSRYLVKRTGEKVFLECVQDMDHENMFWYRQDPGLGLRLIYFSYDVKMKEKGDIPEGYSVSREKKERFSLILESASTNQTSMYLCASGAGTLNNSPLHFGNGTRLTVT.